This T cell receptor beta chain was sequenced for a study of T cell responses to AZD1222 COVID-19 vaccine. Germline-derived CDR1 and CDR2 are SNHLY and FYNNEI. V was trimmed by 9 bases and J by 1 base, leaving 24 bases between them. This CDR3 contains 17 residues. Method: immunoSEQ multiplex PCR; TCRdb's copy keeps in-frame clones and lacks some. The sample carries under 200,000 clones, around 93% recorded once. This clone came up once. This receptor was identified in an adult in good health. This material consisted of peripheral blood, taken on day 0 of AZD1222 vaccination. The rearrangement uses TRBV2 and TRBJ1-2, with D hard to call. CDR3 region: CARGRSTTRPNNYGYTF. CDR3 DNA: TGTGCCAGAGGACGTTCAACAACGCGACCGAATAACTATGGCTACACCTTC.